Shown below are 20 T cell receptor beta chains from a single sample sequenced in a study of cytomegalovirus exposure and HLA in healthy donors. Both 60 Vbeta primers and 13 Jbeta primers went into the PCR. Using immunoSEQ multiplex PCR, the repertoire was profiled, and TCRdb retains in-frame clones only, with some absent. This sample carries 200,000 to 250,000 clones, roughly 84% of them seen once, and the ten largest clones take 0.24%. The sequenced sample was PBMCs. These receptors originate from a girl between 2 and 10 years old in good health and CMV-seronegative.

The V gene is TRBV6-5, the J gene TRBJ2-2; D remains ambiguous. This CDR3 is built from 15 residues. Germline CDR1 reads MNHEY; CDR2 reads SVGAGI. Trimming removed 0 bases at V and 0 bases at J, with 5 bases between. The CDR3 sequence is CASSYSRTNTGELFF. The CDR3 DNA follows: TGTGCCAGCAGTTACTCGAGGACGAACACCGGGGAGCTGTTTTTT.

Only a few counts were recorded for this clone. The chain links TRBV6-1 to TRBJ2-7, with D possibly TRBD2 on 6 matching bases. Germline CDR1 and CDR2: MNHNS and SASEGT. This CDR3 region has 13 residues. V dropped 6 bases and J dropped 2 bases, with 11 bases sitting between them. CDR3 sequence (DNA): TGTGCCAGCAGGGCCGGGGGAACCTACGAGCAGTACTTC. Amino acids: CASRAGGTYEQYF.

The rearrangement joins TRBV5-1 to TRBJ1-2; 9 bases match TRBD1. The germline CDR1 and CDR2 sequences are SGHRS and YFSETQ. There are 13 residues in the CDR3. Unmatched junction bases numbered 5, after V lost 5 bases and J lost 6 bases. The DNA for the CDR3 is TGCGCCAGCAGACCGGGACAGGGTGATGGCTACACCTTC. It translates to CASRPGQGDGYTF. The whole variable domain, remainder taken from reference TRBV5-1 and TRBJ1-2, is KAGVTQTPRYLIKTRGQQVTLSCSPISGHRSVSWYQQTPGQGLQFLFEYFSETQRNKGNFPGRFSGRQFSNSRSEMNVSTLELGDSALYLCASRPGQGDGYTFGSGTRLTVV.

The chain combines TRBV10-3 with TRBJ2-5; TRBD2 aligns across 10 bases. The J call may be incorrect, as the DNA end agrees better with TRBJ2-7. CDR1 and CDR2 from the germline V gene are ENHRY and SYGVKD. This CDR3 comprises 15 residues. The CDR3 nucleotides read TGTGCCATCCCCGGACTAGCGGAGGACCTCTACGAGCAGTACTTC. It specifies CAIPGLAEDLYEQYF.

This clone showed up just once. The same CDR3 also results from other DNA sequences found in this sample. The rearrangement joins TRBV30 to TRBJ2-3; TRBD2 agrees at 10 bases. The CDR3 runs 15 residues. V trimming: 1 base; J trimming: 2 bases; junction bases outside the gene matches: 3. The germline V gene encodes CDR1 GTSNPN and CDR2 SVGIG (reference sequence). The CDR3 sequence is CAWSGLAGITDTQYF. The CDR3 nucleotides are TGTGCCTGGAGTGGACTAGCGGGTATCACAGATACGCAGTATTTT.

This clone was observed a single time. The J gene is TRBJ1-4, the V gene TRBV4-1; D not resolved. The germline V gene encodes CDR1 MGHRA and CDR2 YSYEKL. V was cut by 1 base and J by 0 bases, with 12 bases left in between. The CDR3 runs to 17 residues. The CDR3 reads CASSQAPNYATNEKLFF. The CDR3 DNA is TGCGCCAGCAGCCAAGCCCCCAACTATGCAACTAATGAAAAACTGTTTTTT.

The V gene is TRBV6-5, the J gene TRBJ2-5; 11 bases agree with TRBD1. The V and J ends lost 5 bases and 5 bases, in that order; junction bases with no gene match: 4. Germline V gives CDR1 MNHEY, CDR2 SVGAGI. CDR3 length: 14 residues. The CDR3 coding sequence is TGTGCCAGCAGTCCGGACAGGGGGCGGGAGACCCAGTACTTC. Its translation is CASSPDRGRETQYF.

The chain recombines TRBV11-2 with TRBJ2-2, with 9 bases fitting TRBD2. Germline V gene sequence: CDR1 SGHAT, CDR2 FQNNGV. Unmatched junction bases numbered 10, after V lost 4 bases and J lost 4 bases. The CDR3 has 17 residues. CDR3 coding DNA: TGTGCCAGCAGCTCGAGATTTAGCGGGGGAAGCACCGGGGAGCTGTTTTTT. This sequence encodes CASSSRFSGGSTGELFF.

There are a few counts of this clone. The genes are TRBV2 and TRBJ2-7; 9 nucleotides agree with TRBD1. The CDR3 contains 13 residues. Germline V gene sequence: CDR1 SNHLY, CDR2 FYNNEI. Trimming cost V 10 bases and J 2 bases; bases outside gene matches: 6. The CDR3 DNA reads TGTGCCAACAGACAGGGGGAAGCCTACGAGCAGTACTTC. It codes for CANRQGEAYEQYF. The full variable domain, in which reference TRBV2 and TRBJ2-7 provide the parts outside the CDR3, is EPEVTQTPSHQVTQMGQEVILRCVPISNHLYFYWYRQILGQKVEFLVSFYNNEISEKSEIFDDQFSVERPDGSNFTLKIRSTKLEDSAMYFCANRQGEAYEQYFGPGTRLTVT.

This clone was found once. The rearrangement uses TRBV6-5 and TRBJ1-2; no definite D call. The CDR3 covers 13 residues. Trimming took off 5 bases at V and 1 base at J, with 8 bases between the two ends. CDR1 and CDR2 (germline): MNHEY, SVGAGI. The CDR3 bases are TGTGCCAGCAGTCCCTACAGTAACTATGGCTACACCTTC. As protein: CASSPYSNYGYTF.

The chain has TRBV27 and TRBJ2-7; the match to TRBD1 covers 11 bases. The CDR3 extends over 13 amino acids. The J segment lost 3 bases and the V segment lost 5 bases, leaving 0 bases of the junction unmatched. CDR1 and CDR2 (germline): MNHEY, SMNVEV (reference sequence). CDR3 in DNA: TGTGCCAGCAGTGGGACAGGGGGCTACGAGCAGTACTTC. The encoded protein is CASSGTGGYEQYF.

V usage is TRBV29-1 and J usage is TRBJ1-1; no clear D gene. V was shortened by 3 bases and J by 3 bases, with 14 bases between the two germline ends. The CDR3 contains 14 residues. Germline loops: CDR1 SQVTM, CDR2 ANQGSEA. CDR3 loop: CSVEGSGGYTEAFF. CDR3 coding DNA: TGCAGCGTTGAGGGGTCGGGAGGGTACACTGAAGCTTTCTTT. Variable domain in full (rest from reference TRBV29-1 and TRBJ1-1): SAVISQKPSRDICQRGTSLTIQCQVDSQVTMMFWYRQQPGQSLTLIATANQGSEATYESGFVIDKFPISRPNLTFSTLTVSNMSPEDSSIYLCSVEGSGGYTEAFFGQGTRLTVV.

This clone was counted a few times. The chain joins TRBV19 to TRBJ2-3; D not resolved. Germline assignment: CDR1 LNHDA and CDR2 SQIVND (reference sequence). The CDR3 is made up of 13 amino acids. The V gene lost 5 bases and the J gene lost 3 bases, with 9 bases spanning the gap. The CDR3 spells CASSLSGTDTQYF. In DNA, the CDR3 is TGTGCCAGTAGTCTTTCCGGGACAGATACGCAGTATTTT.

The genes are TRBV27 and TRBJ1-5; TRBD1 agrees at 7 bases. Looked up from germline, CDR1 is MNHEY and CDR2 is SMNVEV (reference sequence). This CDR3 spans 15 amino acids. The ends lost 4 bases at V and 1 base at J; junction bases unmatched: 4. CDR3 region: CASSWSQGSNQPQHF. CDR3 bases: TGTGCCAGCAGTTGGTCACAGGGGAGCAATCAGCCCCAGCATTTT.

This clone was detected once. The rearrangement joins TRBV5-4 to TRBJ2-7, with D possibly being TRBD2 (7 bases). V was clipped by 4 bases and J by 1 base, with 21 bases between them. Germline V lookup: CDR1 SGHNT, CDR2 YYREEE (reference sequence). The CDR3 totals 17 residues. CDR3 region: CASSPKGGGSVSYEQYF. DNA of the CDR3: TGTGCCAGCAGCCCCAAGGGGGGCGGGAGTGTATCCTACGAGCAGTACTTC. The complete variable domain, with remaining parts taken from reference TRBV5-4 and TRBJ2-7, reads ETGVTQSPTHLIKTRGQQVTLRCSSQSGHNTVSWYQQALGQGPQFIFQYYREEENGRGNFPPRFSGLQFPNYSSELNVNALELDDSALYLCASSPKGGGSVSYEQYFGPGTRLTVT.

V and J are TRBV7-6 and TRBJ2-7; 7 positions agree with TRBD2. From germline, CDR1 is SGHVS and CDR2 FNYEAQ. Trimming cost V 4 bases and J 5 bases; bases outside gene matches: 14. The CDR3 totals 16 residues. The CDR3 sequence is CASSSRSGAARDEQYF. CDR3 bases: TGTGCCAGCAGCTCCCGGAGCGGGGCTGCAAGAGACGAGCAGTACTTC.

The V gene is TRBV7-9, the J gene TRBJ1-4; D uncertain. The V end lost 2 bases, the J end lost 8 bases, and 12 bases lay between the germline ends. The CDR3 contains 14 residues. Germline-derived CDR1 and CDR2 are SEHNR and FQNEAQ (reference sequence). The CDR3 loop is CASSLPLRREKLFF. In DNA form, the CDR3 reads TGTGCCAGCAGCTTACCTTTGAGGCGGGAAAAACTGTTTTTT. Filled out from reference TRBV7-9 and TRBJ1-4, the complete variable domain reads DTGVSQNPRHKITKRGQNVTFRCDPISEHNRLYWYRQTLGQGPEFLTYFQNEAQLEKSRLLSDRFSAERPKGSFSTLEIQRTEQGDSAMYLCASSLPLRREKLFFGSGTQLSVL.

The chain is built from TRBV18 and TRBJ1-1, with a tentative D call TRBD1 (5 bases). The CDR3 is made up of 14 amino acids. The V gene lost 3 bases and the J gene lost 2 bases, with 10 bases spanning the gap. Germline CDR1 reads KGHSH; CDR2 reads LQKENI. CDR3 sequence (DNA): TGTGCCAGCTCACCCCTAGGGGAAAACACTGAAGCTTTCTTT. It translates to CASSPLGENTEAFF.

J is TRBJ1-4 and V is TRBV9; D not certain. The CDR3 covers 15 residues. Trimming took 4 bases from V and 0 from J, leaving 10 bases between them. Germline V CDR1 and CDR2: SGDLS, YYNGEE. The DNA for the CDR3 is TGTGCCAGCAGCTCGACCGGGACAACTAATGAAAAACTGTTTTTT. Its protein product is CASSSTGTTNEKLFF.

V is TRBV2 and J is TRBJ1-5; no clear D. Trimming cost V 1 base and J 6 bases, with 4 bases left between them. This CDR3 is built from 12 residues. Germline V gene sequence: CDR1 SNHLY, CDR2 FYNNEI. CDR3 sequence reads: CASSEVVQPQHF. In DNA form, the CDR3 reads TGTGCCAGCAGTGAAGTAGTTCAGCCCCAGCATTTT.